The clone carrying this TCR beta chain was counted at least ten times. From the 5' RACE reads, TCRdb called clonotypes with MiXCR, one entry per CDR3 protein. The repertoire holds about 80,000 distinct CDR3 sequences, with 5.8% as singletons. This sample's time point: longitudinal time-point 2. This entry is derived from a study of neurological immune-mediated disorders. V was clipped by 6 bases and J by 6 bases, with 12 bases between them. The CDR3 is made up of 12 amino acids. Germline assignment: CDR1 DFQATT and CDR2 SNEGSKA (reference sequence). This receptor was taken from a woman aged 60-70 years with multiple sclerosis. The sample comprised PBMCs. The rearrangement uses TRBV20-1 and TRBJ2-1; D is unresolved. CDR3 protein: CSAPPQRNEQFF. The CDR3 nucleotides are TGCAGTGCCCCACCTCAGCGCAATGAGCAGTTCTTC.